The present TCR beta chain was sequenced within a study of Ad26.COV2.S vaccination and SARS-CoV-2 variants. Study in general: A COV1001 Ad26.COV2.S trial-arm participant provided the sample. By the intramuscular route, Ad26.COV2.S was given once, or twice 56 days apart.

V dropped 2 bases and J dropped 4 bases, with 14 bases sitting between them. The CDR3 totals 15 residues. The germline V gene has CDR1 KGHSH and CDR2 LQKENI. Repertoires were generated with immunoSEQ multiplex PCR, while TCRdb's copy carries only in-frame clones and drops some. The table shows 300,000 to 500,000 clones, with approximately 91% occurring only once. Indicated treatment: approximately 18 received Ad26.COV2.S at low or high dose, single or two shots; about 5 received placebo; per-sample allocation not given. The samples were gathered on day 63 after the first injection of vaccine or placebo.

This rearrangement joins TRBV18 to TRBJ2-5; D is unresolved. The sample was peripheral blood, taken in a trial of Ad26.COV2.S vaccine versus placebo. The TCR was taken from a person aged 18 to 59 who received the Ad26.COV2.S COVID-19 vaccine or a placebo. The CDR3, as DNA: TGTGCCAGCTCACCAATCGCTACTATAGTAGAGACCCAGTACTTC. Residues: CASSPIATIVETQYF.